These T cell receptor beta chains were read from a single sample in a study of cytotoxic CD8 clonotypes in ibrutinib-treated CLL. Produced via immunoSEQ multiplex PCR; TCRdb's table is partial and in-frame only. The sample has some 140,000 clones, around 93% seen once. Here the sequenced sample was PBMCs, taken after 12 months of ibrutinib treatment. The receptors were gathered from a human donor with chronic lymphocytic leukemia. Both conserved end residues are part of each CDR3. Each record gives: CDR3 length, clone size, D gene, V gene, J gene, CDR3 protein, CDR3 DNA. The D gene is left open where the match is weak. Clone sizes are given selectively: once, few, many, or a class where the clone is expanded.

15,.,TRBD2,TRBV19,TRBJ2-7,CASSRGGSSSYEQYF,TGTGCCAGTAGTAGGGGCGGGAGTAGCTCCTACGAGCAGTACTTC
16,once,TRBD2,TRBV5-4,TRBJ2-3,CASSLGVAGSTDTQYF,TGTGCCAGCAGCTTGGGGGTAGCGGGAAGCACAGATACGCAGTATTTT
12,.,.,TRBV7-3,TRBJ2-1,CASSRTAHEQFF,TGTGCCAGCAGTCGTACAGCCCATGAGCAGTTCTTC
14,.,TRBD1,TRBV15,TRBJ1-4,CATSRGQGIEKLFF,TGTGCCACCAGCAGGGGACAGGGAATCGAAAAACTGTTTTTT
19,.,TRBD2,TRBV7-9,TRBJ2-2,CASTSPRRGSGRVTGELFF,TGTGCCAGCACCTCCCCGCGGCGTGGGAGCGGGAGAGTCACCGGGGAGCTGTTTTTT
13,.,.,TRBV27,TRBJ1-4,CASSSRGVEKLFF,TGTGCCAGCAGCAGCCGCGGGGTTGAAAAACTGTTTTTT
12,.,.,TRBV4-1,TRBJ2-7,CASSQDLYEQYF,TGCGCCAGCAGCCAGGACCTCTACGAGCAGTACTTC
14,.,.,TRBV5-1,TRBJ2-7,CASSLPIQGNEQYF,TGCGCCAGCAGTTTGCCAATCCAGGGAAACGAGCAGTACTTC
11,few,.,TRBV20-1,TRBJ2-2,CSAVEGAQLFF,TGCAGTGCTGTGGAAGGGGCACAACTGTTTTTT
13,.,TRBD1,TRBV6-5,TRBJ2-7,CASSVDRAYEQYF,TGTGCCAGCAGTGTGGACAGGGCCTACGAGCAGTACTTC
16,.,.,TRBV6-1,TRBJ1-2,CASSEAHRATFYGYTF,TGTGCCAGCAGTGAAGCACACAGGGCCACCTTCTATGGCTACACCTTC
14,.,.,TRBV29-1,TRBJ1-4,CSARGRAISEKLFF,TGCAGCGCCCGTGGGAGGGCCATTAGTGAAAAACTGTTTTTT
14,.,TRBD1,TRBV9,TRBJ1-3,CASSTGTAGNTIYF,TGTGCCAGCAGTACCGGGACAGCTGGAAACACCATATATTTT
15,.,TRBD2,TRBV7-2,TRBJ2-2,CASSPGGDGARELFF,TGTGCCAGCAGCCCGGGAGGGGACGGGGCCCGGGAGCTGTTTTTT
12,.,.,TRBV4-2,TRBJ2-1,CASSQVDNEQFF,TGTGCCAGCAGCCAGGTCGATAATGAGCAGTTCTTC
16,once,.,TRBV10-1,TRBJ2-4,CASSESSPAAKNIQYF,TGCGCCAGCAGTGAGTCTAGTCCCGCAGCCAAAAACATTCAGTACTTC
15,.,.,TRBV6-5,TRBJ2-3,CASSPFGPRTDTQYF,TGTGCCAGCAGTCCCTTCGGTCCGCGCACAGATACGCAGTATTTT
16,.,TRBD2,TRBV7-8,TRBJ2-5,CASSLAWREAGETQYF,TGTGCCAGCAGCTTAGCGTGGCGGGAGGCCGGGGAGACCCAGTACTTC
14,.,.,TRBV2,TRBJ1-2,CASSDQGSNYGYTF,TGTGCCAGCAGTGATCAGGGAAGTAACTATGGCTACACCTTC
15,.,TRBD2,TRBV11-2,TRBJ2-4,CASSPRLAGENIQYF,TGTGCCAGCAGCCCCCGCCTAGCGGGAGAAAACATTCAGTACTTC
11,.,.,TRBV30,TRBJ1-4,CACLLDEKLFF,TGTGCCTGCCTCCTCGATGAAAAACTGTTTTTT
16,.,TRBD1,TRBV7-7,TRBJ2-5,CASSLGTGGMGETQYF,TGTGCTAGCAGCTTAGGGACAGGGGGCATGGGAGAGACCCAGTACTTC
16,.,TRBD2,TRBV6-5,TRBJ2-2,CASSYGGAGFTGELFF,TGTGCCAGCAGTTACGGAGGAGCGGGGTTCACCGGGGAGCTGTTTTTT
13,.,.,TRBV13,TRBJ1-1,CASSSPGGLEAFF,TGTGCCAGCAGCTCGCCCGGGGGGCTGGAAGCTTTCTTT
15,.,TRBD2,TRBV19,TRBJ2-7,CASSTISGSVIEQYF,TGTGCCAGTAGTACAATAAGCGGGAGTGTCATCGAGCAGTACTTC
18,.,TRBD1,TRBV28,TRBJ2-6,CASSTPKPDRAGANVLTF,TGTGCCAGCAGCACCCCAAAACCCGACAGGGCTGGGGCCAACGTCCTGACTTTC
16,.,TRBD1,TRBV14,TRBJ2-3,CASSTRTGPSTDTQYF,TGTGCCAGCAGCACCCGGACAGGGCCTTCCACAGATACGCAGTATTTT
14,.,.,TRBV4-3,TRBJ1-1,CASSQDRGNTEAFF,TGCGCCAGCAGCCAAGACAGGGGGAACACTGAAGCTTTCTTT
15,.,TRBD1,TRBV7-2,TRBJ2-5,CASSLMGQTEETQYF,TGTGCCAGCAGCTTAATGGGACAGACTGAAGAGACCCAGTACTTC
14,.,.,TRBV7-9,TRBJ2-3,CASSLGSITDTQYF,TGTGCCAGCAGCTTAGGGTCTATCACAGATACGCAGTATTTT
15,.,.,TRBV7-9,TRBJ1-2,CASSLTGRGADGYTF,TGTGCCAGCAGCTTAACGGGCAGGGGAGCGGATGGCTACACCTTC
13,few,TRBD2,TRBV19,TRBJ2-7,CASKTSGAYEQYF,TGTGCCAGTAAGACTAGCGGTGCGTACGAGCAGTACTTC
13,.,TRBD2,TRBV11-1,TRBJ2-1,CASSRGSGEKQFF,TGTGCCAGCAGTCGGGGGAGCGGGGAGAAGCAGTTCTTC
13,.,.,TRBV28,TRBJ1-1,CASSLGWHNEAFF,TGTGCCAGCAGTTTAGGATGGCACAATGAAGCTTTCTTT
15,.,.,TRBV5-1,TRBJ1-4,CASSLSGGGDEKLFF,TGCGCCAGCAGCTTGTCCGGGGGAGGGGATGAAAAACTGTTTTTT
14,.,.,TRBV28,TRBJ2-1,CASAGQSSYNEQFF,TGTGCCAGCGCAGGACAGAGTTCCTACAATGAGCAGTTCTTC
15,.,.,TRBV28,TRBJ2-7,CASSLLGPSPYEQYF,TGTGCCAGCAGTTTATTAGGGCCCAGCCCCTACGAGCAGTACTTC
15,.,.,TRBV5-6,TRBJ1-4,CASSLGPGNLEKLFF,TGTGCCAGCAGCTTGGGCCCGGGGAATCTTGAAAAACTGTTTTTT
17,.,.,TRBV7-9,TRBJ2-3,CASSSQRGAFLVYTQYF,TGTGCCAGCAGCTCTCAACGTGGCGCCTTTTTAGTCTATACGCAGTATTTT
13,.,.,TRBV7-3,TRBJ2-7,CASSVQGTYEQYF,TGTGCCAGCAGCGTACAGGGAACGTACGAGCAGTACTTC
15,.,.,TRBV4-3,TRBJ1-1,CASRERGGAYTEAFF,TGCGCCAGCAGAGAAAGGGGGGGGGCCTACACTGAAGCTTTCTTT
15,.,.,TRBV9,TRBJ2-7,CASSAGTSGSYEQYF,TGTGCCAGCAGCGCCGGGACATCTGGCTCCTACGAGCAGTACTTC
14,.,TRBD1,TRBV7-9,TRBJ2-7,CASSLTGQGNEQYF,TGTGCCAGCAGCTTAACGGGACAGGGAAACGAGCAGTACTTC
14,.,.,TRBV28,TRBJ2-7,CASSLGGGRREQYF,TGTGCCAGCAGTTTAGGAGGCGGACGGCGGGAGCAGTACTTC
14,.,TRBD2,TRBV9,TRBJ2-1,CASSVSGSLNEQFF,TGTGCCAGCAGCGTGAGCGGGAGCCTCAATGAGCAGTTCTTC
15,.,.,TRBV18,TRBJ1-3,CASSPAQAQGNTIYF,TGTGCCAGCTCACCGGCCCAGGCACAGGGAAACACCATATATTTT
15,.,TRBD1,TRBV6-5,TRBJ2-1,CASSNTGGSYNEQFF,TGTGCCAGCAGTAATACAGGGGGTTCCTACAATGAGCAGTTCTTC
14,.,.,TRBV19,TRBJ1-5,CASSIGTIFQPQHF,TGTGCCAGTAGTATAGGGACAATATTTCAGCCCCAGCATTTT
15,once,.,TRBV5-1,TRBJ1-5,CASSPRPGLLQPQHF,TGCGCCAGCAGCCCGAGACCGGGCCTGTTGCAGCCCCAGCATTTT
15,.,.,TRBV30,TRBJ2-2,CAWARWGTNTGELFF,TGTGCCTGGGCGAGGTGGGGGACGAACACCGGGGAGCTGTTTTTT
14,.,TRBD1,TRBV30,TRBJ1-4,CAWGDRTSYEKLFF,TGTGCCTGGGGGGACAGAACCAGCTATGAAAAACTGTTTTTT
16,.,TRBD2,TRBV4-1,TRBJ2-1,CASSQDWPSGYNEQFF,TGCGCCAGCAGCCAAGATTGGCCTAGCGGATACAATGAGCAGTTCTTC
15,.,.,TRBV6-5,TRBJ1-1,CASSYSAGAFTEAFF,TGTGCCAGCAGTTACTCGGCGGGGGCTTTCACTGAAGCTTTCTTT
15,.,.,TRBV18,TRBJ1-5,CASSQQADSNQPQHF,TGTGCCAGCTCTCAACAGGCTGATAGCAATCAGCCCCAGCATTTT
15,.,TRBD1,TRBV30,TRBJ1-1,CAWSRQGLGNTEAFF,TGTGCCTGGAGTAGACAGGGGCTGGGGAACACTGAAGCTTTCTTT